What follows are 2 T cell receptor beta chains derived from one specimen sequenced in a study of cytomegalovirus exposure and HLA in healthy donors. PCR employed 60 Vbeta and 13 Jbeta primers. Generated by immunoSEQ multiplex PCR, the TCRdb table keeps only in-frame clones and is missing some. The data hold around 150,000 clones, with roughly 80% observed a single time. Sequencing was performed on PBMCs. The source is a male donor in good health and CMV-seropositive.

The table lists this clone with a count of one. The chain links TRBV15 to TRBJ1-4; D remains unclear. The CDR3 length is 15 residues. The ends were cut back, 0 bases at V and 0 bases at J, with 5 bases in the middle. From germline, CDR1 is LNHNV and CDR2 YYDKDF (reference sequence). The CDR3 bases are TGTGCCACCAGCAGAGACCGCGCAACTAATGAAAAACTGTTTTTT. Amino acid sequence: CATSRDRATNEKLFF.

The V and J genes are TRBV13 and TRBJ2-7; TRBD1 is a possible D gene (5 bases). Germline-derived CDR1 and CDR2 are PRHDT and FYEKMQ (reference sequence). Trimming removed 5 bases at V and 2 bases at J, with 22 bases between. There are 17 residues in the CDR3. Here the CDR3 reads CASSPLSLTDKPYEQYF. Here the CDR3 DNA reads TGTGCCAGCAGCCCCTTATCTCTTACGGACAAGCCCTACGAGCAGTACTTC. Complete variable domain (other parts from reference TRBV13 and TRBJ2-7): AAGVIQSPRHLIKEKRETATLKCYPIPRHDTVYWYQQGPGQDPQFLISFYEKMQSDKGSIPDRFSAQQFSDYHSELNMSSLELGDSALYFCASSPLSLTDKPYEQYFGPGTRLTVT.